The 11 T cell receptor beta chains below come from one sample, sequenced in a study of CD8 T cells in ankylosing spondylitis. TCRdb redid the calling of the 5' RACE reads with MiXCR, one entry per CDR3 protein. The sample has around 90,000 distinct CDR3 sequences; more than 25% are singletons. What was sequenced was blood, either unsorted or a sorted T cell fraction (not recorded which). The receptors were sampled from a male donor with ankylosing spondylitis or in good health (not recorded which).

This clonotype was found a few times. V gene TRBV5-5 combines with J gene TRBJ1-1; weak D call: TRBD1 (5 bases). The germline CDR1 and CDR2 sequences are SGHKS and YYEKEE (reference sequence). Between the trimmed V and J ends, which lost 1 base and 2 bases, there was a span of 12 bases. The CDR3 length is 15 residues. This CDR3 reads CASSLPRQLNTEAFF. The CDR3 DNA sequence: TGTGCCAGCAGCTTGCCAAGACAGCTAAACACTGAAGCTTTCTTT.

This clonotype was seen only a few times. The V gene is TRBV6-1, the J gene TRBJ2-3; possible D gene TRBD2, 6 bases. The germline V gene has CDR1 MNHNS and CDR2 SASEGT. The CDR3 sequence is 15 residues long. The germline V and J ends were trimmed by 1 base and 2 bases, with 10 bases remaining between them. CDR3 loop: CASSEDGSPTDTQYF. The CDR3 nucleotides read TGTGCCAGCAGTGAAGACGGGAGCCCCACAGATACGCAGTATTTT.

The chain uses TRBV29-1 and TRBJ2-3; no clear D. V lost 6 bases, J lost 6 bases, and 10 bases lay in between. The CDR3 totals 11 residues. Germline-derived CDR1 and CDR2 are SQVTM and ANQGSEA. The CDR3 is CSVRLGDTQYF. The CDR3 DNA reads TGCAGCGTACGACTGGGCGATACGCAGTATTTT.

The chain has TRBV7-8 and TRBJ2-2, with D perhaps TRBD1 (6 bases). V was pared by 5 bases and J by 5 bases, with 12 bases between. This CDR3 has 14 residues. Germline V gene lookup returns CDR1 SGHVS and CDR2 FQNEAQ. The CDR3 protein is CASSAWTVTGELFF. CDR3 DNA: TGTGCCAGCAGCGCCTGGACAGTAACCGGGGAGCTGTTTTTT.

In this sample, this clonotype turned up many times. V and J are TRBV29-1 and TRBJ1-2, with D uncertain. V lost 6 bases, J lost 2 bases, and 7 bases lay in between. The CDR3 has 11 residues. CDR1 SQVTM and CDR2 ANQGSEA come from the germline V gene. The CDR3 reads CSVTENYGYTF. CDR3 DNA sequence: TGCAGCGTAACAGAAAACTATGGCTACACCTTC.

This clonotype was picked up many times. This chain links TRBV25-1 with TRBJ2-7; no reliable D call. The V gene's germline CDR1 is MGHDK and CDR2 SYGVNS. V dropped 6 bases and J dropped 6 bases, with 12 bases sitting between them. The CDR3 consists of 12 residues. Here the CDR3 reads CASSPRFGEQYF. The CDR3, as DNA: TGTGCCAGCAGCCCACGGTTCGGCGAGCAGTACTTC.

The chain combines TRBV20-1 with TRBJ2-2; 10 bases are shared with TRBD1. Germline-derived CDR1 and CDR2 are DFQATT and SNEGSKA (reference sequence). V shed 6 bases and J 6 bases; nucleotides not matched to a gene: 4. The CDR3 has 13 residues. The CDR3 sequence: CSAAGTGAGELFF. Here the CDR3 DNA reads TGCAGTGCGGCCGGGACAGGGGCCGGGGAGCTGTTTTTT.

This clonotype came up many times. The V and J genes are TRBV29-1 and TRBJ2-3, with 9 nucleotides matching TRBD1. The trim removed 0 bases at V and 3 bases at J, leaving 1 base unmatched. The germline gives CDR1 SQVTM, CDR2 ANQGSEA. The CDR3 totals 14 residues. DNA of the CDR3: TGCAGCGTTGAAGAGGGACAGGGTACAGATACGCAGTATTTT. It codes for CSVEEGQGTDTQYF.

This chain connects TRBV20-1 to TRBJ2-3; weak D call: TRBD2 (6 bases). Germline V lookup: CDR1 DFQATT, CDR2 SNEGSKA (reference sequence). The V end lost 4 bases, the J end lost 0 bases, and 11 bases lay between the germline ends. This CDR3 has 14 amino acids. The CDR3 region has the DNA TGCAGTGCTACCTCGGAGGGAAGCACAGATACGCAGTATTTT. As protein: CSATSEGSTDTQYF.

The CDR3 is CASSEAVSV. In DNA, the CDR3 is TGTGCCAGCAGTGAGGCCGTATCCGTC. J is TRBJ2-7 and V is TRBV6-4; D unclear. The CDR3 is made up of 9 amino acids. Germline values: CDR1 MRHNA, CDR2 SNTAGT.

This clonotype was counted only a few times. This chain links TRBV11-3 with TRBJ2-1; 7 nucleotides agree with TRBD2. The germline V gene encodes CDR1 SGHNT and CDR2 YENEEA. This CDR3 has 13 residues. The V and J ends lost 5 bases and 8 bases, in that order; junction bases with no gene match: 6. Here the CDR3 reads CASSDRLADEQFF. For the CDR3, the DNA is TGTGCCAGCAGCGATCGACTAGCCGATGAGCAGTTCTTC.